The 19 T cell receptor beta chains in this list originate from one sample, sequenced in a study of beta chain features in type 1 diabetes. General study points: Type 1 diabetes patients had TCRB CDR3s that were shorter (moderately but significantly so) in all four CD4+ subsets.

These receptors' targets are unknown. What was sequenced were expressed TCRB transcripts, since all of the isolated RNA had been reverse transcribed. Measured with immunoSEQ multiplex PCR; TCRdb has only the in-frame clones, and not every one. This table has around 690,000 clones, 12% appearing once. The sequenced sample was naive CD4+ T cells from blood. Source of these receptors: a man younger than 40 with type 1 diabetes.

This clone was seen more than once but under ten times. The chain joins TRBV18 to TRBJ2-6; D unclear. The germline gives CDR1 KGHSH, CDR2 LQKENI. The CDR3 runs to 13 residues. V lost 10 bases and J 7 bases, leaving 14 bases between the germline ends. This chain's CDR3 is CATRSEIANVLTF. The CDR3 region has the DNA TGTGCCACCCGGAGCGAGATAGCCAACGTCCTGACTTTC.

This clone showed up just once. The rearrangement joins TRBV28 to TRBJ1-6; weak D call: TRBD1 (5 bases). CDR1 and CDR2 from the germline V gene are MDHEN and SYDVKM. Trimming removed 7 bases from V and 6 bases from J, with 19 bases in between. This CDR3 is built from 16 residues. The CDR3 sequence is CASTLGGAGLNSPLHF. CDR3 in DNA: TGTGCCAGCACTCTCGGCGGGGCAGGACTTAATTCACCCCTCCACTTT.

V is TRBV6-1 and J is TRBJ1-4, with 7 bases lining up with TRBD1. Germline lookup yields CDR1 MNHNS and CDR2 SASEGT. The V gene end was trimmed by 6 bases and the J gene end by 4 bases; junction bases not matched to a gene: 5. The CDR3 has 14 amino acids. For the CDR3, the DNA is TGTGCCAGCAGCCGGACAGGAAATAATGAAAAACTGTTTTTT. Amino acids: CASSRTGNNEKLFF.

In its sample, this clone was seen a few times. The DNA of the CDR3 is TGTGCCAGCAGCGGGTCGATACAGTATTACGAGCAGTACTTC. It specifies CASSGSIQYYEQYF. V is TRBV7-9 and J is TRBJ2-7; D gene ambiguous. The CDR3 length is 14 residues. The V gene lost 5 bases and the J gene lost 4 bases, with 15 bases spanning the gap. Germline CDR1 and CDR2: SEHNR and FQNEAQ (reference sequence).

This clone is a singleton in its sample. V usage is TRBV7-2 and J usage is TRBJ2-7; weak D call: TRBD1 (5 bases). Germline-derived CDR1 and CDR2 are SGHTA and FQGNSA. Trimming cost V 4 bases and J 4 bases, with 11 bases left between them. The CDR3 has 13 amino acids. The CDR3 here is CASSSGHAYEQYF. CDR3 sequence (DNA): TGTGCCAGCAGCTCCGGACACGCTTACGAGCAGTACTTC.

CDR3 DNA sequence: TGTGCCAGTAGTATTCGGGGAGCTGAAGCTTTCTTT. The encoded protein is CASSIRGAEAFF. The V gene is TRBV19, the J gene TRBJ1-1; no firm D call. With 3 bases removed from V and 6 bases from J, the gap between germline ends came to 8 bases. The CDR3 contains 12 residues. The germline gives CDR1 LNHDA, CDR2 SQIVND (reference sequence).

The V and J genes are TRBV6-5 and TRBJ2-7; TRBD2 might be the D (5 bases). The CDR3 spans 15 residues. The germline V gene has CDR1 MNHEY and CDR2 SVGAGI. V lost 4 bases to trimming and J lost 0 bases, with 13 bases between them. CDR3 bases: TGTGCCAGCAGTTCAACGGAGGCCAGCTCCTACGAGCAGTACTTC. Its translation is CASSSTEASSYEQYF.

The gene calls are TRBV4-1 and TRBJ1-2; the D is unclear. Germline V gene data show CDR1 as MGHRA and CDR2 as YSYEKL. The CDR3 has 16 residues. V shed 1 base and J shed 5 bases, with 17 bases lying between them. The CDR3 DNA reads as TGCGCCAGCAGCCAAGCTACTAAAAAGGGAGGGTATGGCTACACCTTC. Its protein product is CASSQATKKGGYGYTF.

On this clone: The sample has other DNA sequences that encode this CDR3 too. This rearrangement joins TRBV7-2 to TRBJ2-6, with unresolved D. Germline V lookup: CDR1 SGHTA, CDR2 FQGNSA. This CDR3 comprises 16 residues. V was pared by 1 base and J by 0 bases, with 7 bases between. CDR3: CASSLVGSSGANVLTF. In DNA form, the CDR3 reads TGTGCCAGCAGCTTAGTGGGCAGCTCTGGGGCCAACGTCCTGACTTTC. The variable domain in full, with the rest retrieved from reference TRBV7-2 and TRBJ2-6, is GAGVSQSPSNKVTEKGKDVELRCDPISGHTALYWYRQSLGQGLEFLIYFQGNSAPDKSGLPSDRFSAERTGGSVSTLTIQRTQQEDSAVYLCASSLVGSSGANVLTFGAGSRLTVL.

The chain employs TRBV5-1 and TRBJ1-1, with unresolved D. The CDR3 runs 13 residues. Germline values: CDR1 SGHRS, CDR2 YFSETQ. V gave up 5 bases and J gave up 5 bases, with 13 bases separating them. The CDR3: CASRSEVETEAFF. CDR3 sequence (DNA): TGCGCCAGCAGGAGCGAGGTCGAGACTGAAGCTTTCTTT.

The chain recombines TRBV7-2 with TRBJ2-2; D assignment may be TRBD1 or TRBD2 (5 bases each). The germline V gene encodes CDR1 SGHTA and CDR2 FQGNSA. CDR3 length: 15 amino acids. V lost 6 bases and J 5 bases, leaving 16 bases between the germline ends. This chain's CDR3 is CASRVSGTGTGELFF. DNA for the CDR3: TGTGCCAGCAGGGTCTCCGGGACGGGTACCGGGGAGCTGTTTTTT.

Here the CDR3 reads CASNTGPRGTEAFF. The DNA of the CDR3 is TGTGCCAGCAATACGGGCCCTAGGGGCACTGAAGCTTTCTTT. This sequence joins TRBV2 and TRBJ1-1, with D maybe TRBD1 (5 bases). CDR3 length: 14 residues. CDR1 is SNHLY and CDR2 is FYNNEI in the germline V gene. Trimming stripped 7 bases from V and 4 bases from J, with 16 bases between.

This clone has a handful of counts. This sequence joins TRBV7-3 and TRBJ2-4; 7 nucleotides line up with TRBD2. V was clipped by 3 bases and J by 5 bases; unmatched bases: 10. The CDR3 contains 16 residues. Germline V lookup: CDR1 SGHTA, CDR2 FQGTGA. The chain's CDR3 is CASSLGPGTIQNIQYF. The CDR3 region has the DNA TGTGCCAGCAGCTTGGGCCCCGGGACTATCCAAAACATTCAGTACTTC.

The V and J genes are TRBV20-1 and TRBJ2-1; D is possibly TRBD1 (6 bases). In germline, CDR1 is DFQATT, CDR2 SNEGSKA (reference sequence). Trimming removed 7 bases at V and 4 bases at J, with 8 bases between. CDR3 size: 11 residues. The CDR3 here is CSGTEYNEQFF. CDR3 sequence (DNA): TGCAGTGGGACAGAGTACAATGAGCAGTTCTTC.

This clone was observed a few times. The chain employs TRBV4-3 and TRBJ1-2; the D gene is possibly TRBD1 (5 bases). This CDR3 is built from 13 residues. With 2 bases removed from V and 6 bases from J, the gap between germline ends came to 10 bases. The germline V gene encodes CDR1 LGHNA and CDR2 YSLEER. This chain's CDR3 is CASSQQGINGYTF. The CDR3 DNA sequence: TGCGCCAGCAGCCAACAGGGTATCAATGGCTACACCTTC.

V gene TRBV6-5 combines with J gene TRBJ2-7; D may be TRBD1 (6 bases). Per the germline V gene, CDR1 is MNHEY and CDR2 is SVGAGI. V shed 0 bases and J shed 4 bases, with 13 bases lying between them. The CDR3 consists of 15 residues. The CDR3 DNA follows: TGTGCCAGCAGTTACTCTGGAGACAGGTTGTACGAGCAGTACTTC. Translated: CASSYSGDRLYEQYF.

In its sample, this clone was seen a few times. Other DNA sequences from this sample encode an identical CDR3 as well. The J gene is TRBJ1-4, the V gene TRBV7-8, with unresolved D. The germline gives CDR1 SGHVS, CDR2 FQNEAQ. The ends were cut back, 2 bases at V and 0 bases at J, with 4 bases in the middle. The CDR3 has 14 amino acids. CDR3 DNA: TGTGCCAGCAGCTTACGGGCAACTAATGAAAAACTGTTTTTT. It yields the protein CASSLRATNEKLFF.

This clone was seen a few times. The CDR3 loop is CASSLGQGATDTQYF. The CDR3 DNA reads TGTGCCAGCAGCTTGGGACAGGGGGCAACAGATACGCAGTATTTT. The chain has TRBV7-9 and TRBJ2-3; TRBD1 matches at 12 bases. There are 15 residues in the CDR3. Germline loops: CDR1 SEHNR, CDR2 FQNEAQ (reference sequence). Germline trimming cut 3 bases from V and 3 bases from J; bases unmatched to any gene: 1.

J is TRBJ1-2 and V is TRBV25-1; 7 bases are shared with TRBD1. V gave up 4 bases and J gave up 5 bases; unmatched junction bases: 1. This CDR3 is built from 12 residues. Germline V gene sequence: CDR1 MGHDK, CDR2 SYGVNS. CDR3 DNA: TGTGCCAGCAGTGGACAGGGATATGGCTACACCTTC. Translated, it gives CASSGQGYGYTF.